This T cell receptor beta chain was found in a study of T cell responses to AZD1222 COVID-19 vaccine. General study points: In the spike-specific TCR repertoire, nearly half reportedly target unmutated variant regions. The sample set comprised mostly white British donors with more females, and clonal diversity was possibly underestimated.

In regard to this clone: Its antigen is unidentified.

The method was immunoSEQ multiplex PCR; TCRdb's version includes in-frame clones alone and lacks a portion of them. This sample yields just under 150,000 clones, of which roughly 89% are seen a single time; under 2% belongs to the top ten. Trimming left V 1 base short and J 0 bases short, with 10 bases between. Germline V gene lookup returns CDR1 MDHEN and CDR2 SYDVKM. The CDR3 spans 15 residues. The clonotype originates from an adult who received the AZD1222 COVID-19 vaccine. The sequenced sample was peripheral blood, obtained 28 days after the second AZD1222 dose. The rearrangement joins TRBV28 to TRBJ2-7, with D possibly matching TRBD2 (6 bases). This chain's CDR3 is CASSLSAGTSYEQYF. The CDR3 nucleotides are TGTGCCAGCAGTTTATCGGCGGGGACCTCCTACGAGCAGTACTTC.